The 13 T cell receptor beta chains reported below all come from one sample, sequenced in a study of beta chain features in type 1 diabetes. Overall study results and limits: Within each of all four CD4+ subsets, Type 1 diabetes patients had TCRB CDR3s that were moderately but significantly shorter.

Isolated RNA was reverse transcribed in full, so expressed TCRB transcripts were sequenced. Some clones are missing from TCRdb's copy, which holds only in-frame ones; the method was immunoSEQ multiplex PCR. The table includes 600,000 to 700,000 clones, roughly 13% detected once. These receptors have no identified antigens. The sample comprised naive CD4+ T cells from blood. These receptors all stem from a man aged 18-30 years with type 1 diabetes.

The chain has TRBV15 and TRBJ1-2, with D possibly TRBD1 on 5 matching bases. V was trimmed by 0 bases and J by 1 base, leaving 9 bases between them. The CDR3 covers 15 residues. Germline loops: CDR1 LNHNV, CDR2 YYDKDF (reference sequence). The CDR3 protein is CATSRDQDINYGYTF. CDR3 coding DNA: TGTGCCACCAGCAGAGATCAGGACATTAACTATGGCTACACCTTC.

This clone has just a few counts. The rearrangement uses TRBV10-3 and TRBJ1-5; TRBD1 aligns across 7 bases. The CDR3 is 14 residues long. V was pared by 4 bases and J by 6 bases, with 6 bases of the junction left unmatched. Germline V lookup: CDR1 ENHRY, CDR2 SYGVKD. CDR3 in DNA: TGTGCCATCAGTGGCCAGGGGGATGGTCAGCCCCAGCATTTT. The encoded protein is CAISGQGDGQPQHF.

This chain uses TRBV7-9 with TRBJ2-3, with D tentatively TRBD2 (6 bases). The CDR3 loop spans 17 amino acids. V gave up 5 bases and J gave up 1 base, with 19 bases separating them. Germline V gene sequence: CDR1 SEHNR, CDR2 FQNEAQ (reference sequence). CDR3 DNA: TGTGCCAGCAGCAGTCCCTGGGGCGGGGAGCGCACAGATACGCAGTATTTT. As protein: CASSSPWGGERTDTQYF.

The chain employs TRBV29-1 and TRBJ2-5; 8 positions agree with TRBD1. The end of the DNA is better explained by TRBJ2-7, so the J call may be wrong. The length of the CDR3 is 13 residues. Germline assignment: CDR1 SQVTM and CDR2 ANQGSEA. CDR3: CSVDDRGGVEQYF. CDR3 DNA: TGCAGCGTTGATGACAGGGGAGGTGTCGAGCAGTACTTC.

Written as DNA, the CDR3 is TGTGCCAGCAGCGTAGCTCGGACAGGGGACACCGGGGAGCTGTTTTTT. As protein: CASSVARTGDTGELFF. The chain carries TRBV9 and TRBJ2-2; 9 nucleotides line up with TRBD1. The germline V gene encodes CDR1 SGDLS and CDR2 YYNGEE. This CDR3 has 16 amino acids. V was clipped by 0 bases and J by 3 bases; unmatched bases: 3. Drawing the rest from reference TRBV9 and TRBJ2-2, the complete variable domain is DSGVTQTPKHLITATGQRVTLRCSPRSGDLSVYWYQQSLDQGLQFLIQYYNGEERAKGNILERFSAQQFPDLHSELNLSSLELGDSALYFCASSVARTGDTGELFFGEGSRLTVL.

This clone was counted a few times. Other DNA sequences in the same sample also yield this CDR3. This chain uses TRBV30 with TRBJ1-2, with D possibly TRBD1 on 5 matching bases. V was cut by 1 base and J by 4 bases, with 10 bases left in between. The CDR3 extends over 13 amino acids. Looked up from germline, CDR1 is GTSNPN and CDR2 is SVGIG (reference sequence). CDR3: CAWSGGAGYGYTF. Written as DNA, the CDR3 is TGTGCCTGGAGTGGCGGGGCAGGCTATGGCTACACCTTC.

This clone appeared a few times. The V and J genes are TRBV5-4 and TRBJ2-7; 8 nucleotides line up with TRBD1. The CDR3 has 14 residues. The V segment lost 4 bases and the J segment 4 bases; nucleotides outside the gene matches: 7. CDR1 and CDR2 (germline): SGHNT, YYREEE (reference sequence). CDR3 residues: CASSTAQGAYEQYF. The CDR3 DNA reads TGTGCCAGCAGCACCGCGCAGGGGGCATACGAGCAGTACTTC. Full variable domain (rest looked up from reference TRBV5-4 and TRBJ2-7): ETGVTQSPTHLIKTRGQQVTLRCSSQSGHNTVSWYQQALGQGPQFIFQYYREEENGRGNFPPRFSGLQFPNYSSELNVNALELDDSALYLCASSTAQGAYEQYFGPGTRLTVT.

The chain recombines TRBV6-4 with TRBJ1-2; perhaps TRBD1 as D (5 bases). The CDR3 sequence is 14 residues long. Deletions cut 4 bases from V and 4 bases from J, with 13 bases between. Germline V gives CDR1 MRHNA, CDR2 SNTAGT. The CDR3 region has the DNA TGTGCCAGCAGTGCCCGCGGGGCCCCCTATGGCTACACCTTC. This codes for CASSARGAPYGYTF.

V and J are TRBV15 and TRBJ1-2, with D tentatively TRBD1 (6 bases). This CDR3 comprises 17 residues. Per germline, CDR1 LNHNV and CDR2 YYDKDF (reference sequence). V was trimmed by 7 bases and J by 4 bases, leaving 25 bases between them. The CDR3 is CATTAKNRDINGYGYTF. DNA for the CDR3: TGTGCCACCACCGCCAAAAACCGGGACATCAATGGCTATGGCTACACCTTC.

There are a few counts of this clone. The rearrangement links TRBV14 to TRBJ2-1; 10 bases line up with TRBD2. From germline, CDR1 is SGHDN and CDR2 FVKESK. The CDR3 is made up of 16 amino acids. The trim removed 4 bases at V and 3 bases at J, leaving 6 bases unmatched. In nucleotides, the CDR3 is TGTGCCAGCAGCCCCCCGACTAGCGGGTTCTACAATGAGCAGTTCTTC. Translating it yields CASSPPTSGFYNEQFF.

This clone has a handful of counts. CDR3 sequence (DNA): TGTGCCAGCAGCTTAGAAGAAGCGGGGGGGCCGGCCGCAGATACGCAGTATTTT. It specifies CASSLEEAGGPAADTQYF. The V gene is TRBV7-9, the J gene TRBJ2-3, with TRBD2 matching over 10 bases. The germline gives CDR1 SEHNR, CDR2 FQNEAQ (reference sequence). V was pared by 1 base and J by 4 bases, with 11 bases of the junction left unmatched. The CDR3 length is 18 residues.

This clone was detected only a few times. The chain couples TRBV2 to TRBJ1-4; D unclear. Germline-derived CDR1 and CDR2 are SNHLY and FYNNEI. There are 14 residues in the CDR3. The V gene lost 10 bases and the J gene lost 0 bases, with 12 bases spanning the gap. CDR3 region: CATGNIPTNEKLFF. The CDR3 coding sequence is TGTGCCACAGGAAACATACCAACTAATGAAAAACTGTTTTTT. Full variable domain (outside the CDR3, taken from reference TRBV2 and TRBJ1-4): EPEVTQTPSHQVTQMGQEVILRCVPISNHLYFYWYRQILGQKVEFLVSFYNNEISEKSEIFDDQFSVERPDGSNFTLKIRSTKLEDSAMYFCATGNIPTNEKLFFGSGTQLSVL.

There are a few counts of this clone. The V gene is TRBV7-2, the J gene TRBJ1-2; no definite D call. From germline, CDR1 is SGHTA and CDR2 FQGNSA. The CDR3 is made up of 15 amino acids. The V and J ends lost 0 bases and 6 bases respectively, with 14 bases between them. CDR3 sequence reads: CASSLAFVPRDGYTF. The CDR3, as DNA: TGTGCCAGCAGCTTAGCTTTCGTACCCCGGGATGGCTACACCTTC.